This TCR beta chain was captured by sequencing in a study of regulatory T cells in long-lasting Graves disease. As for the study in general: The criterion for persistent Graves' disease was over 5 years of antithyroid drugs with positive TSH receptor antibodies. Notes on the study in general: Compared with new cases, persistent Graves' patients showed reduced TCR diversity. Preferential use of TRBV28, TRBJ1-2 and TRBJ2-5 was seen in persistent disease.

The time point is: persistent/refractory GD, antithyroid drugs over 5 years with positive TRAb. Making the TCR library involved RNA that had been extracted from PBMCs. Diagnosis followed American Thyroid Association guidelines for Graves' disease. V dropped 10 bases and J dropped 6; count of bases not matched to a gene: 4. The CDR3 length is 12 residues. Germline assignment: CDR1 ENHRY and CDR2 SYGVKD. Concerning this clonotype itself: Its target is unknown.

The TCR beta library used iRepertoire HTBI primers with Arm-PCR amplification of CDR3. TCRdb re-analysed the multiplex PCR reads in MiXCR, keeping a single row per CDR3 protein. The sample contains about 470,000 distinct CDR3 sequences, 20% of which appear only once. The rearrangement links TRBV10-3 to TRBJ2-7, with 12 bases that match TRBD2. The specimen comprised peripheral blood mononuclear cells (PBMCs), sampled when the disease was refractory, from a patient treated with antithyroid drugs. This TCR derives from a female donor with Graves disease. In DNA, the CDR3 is TGTGCCACGACTAGCGGGAGCTTCGAGCAGTACTTC. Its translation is CATTSGSFEQYF.